The TCR beta chain under discussion was sequenced for a study of Ad26.COV2.S vaccination and SARS-CoV-2 variants (dated by TCRdb to the early 2020s). Background for the entire study: Donors in the vaccine arm were drawn from COV1001, a multicentre, randomized, double-blind, placebo-controlled phase I-IIa trial testing Ad26.COV2.S in healthy adults. Dosing of Ad26.COV2.S was intramuscular, at either 5x10^10 or 1x10^11 viral particles, delivered as one shot or as two shots spaced 56 days apart. Sequencing of the TCRbeta repertoire served to evaluate the specificity and breadth of SARS-CoV-2-reactive T cell receptors following Ad26.COV2.S vaccination. The TCR-sequenced set comprised around 32 samples: roughly 19 Ad26.COV2.S vaccine recipients, 5 placebo recipients and 8 SARS-CoV-2 convalescent individuals. Trial participants were randomized into five groups of five, in which low-dose or high-dose Ad26.COV2.S was given once or twice, or placebo was given on both occasions. Blinding of investigators to trial group allocation was maintained during experiments and outcome assessment.

The treatment or condition label, read with the paper, signifies: some 20 received Ad26.COV2.S at low or high dose, single or two shots; about 5 received placebo; per-sample allocation not given. Repertoires of vaccine and placebo recipients were sequenced from samples collected on day 63 after the first injection. Between 29 July and 7 August 2020, Cohort 1b enrolled 25 adults aged 18-55 years at one site in Boston, USA. Ad26.COV2.S was a replication-incompetent adenovirus type 26 vector that expressed a prefusion-stabilized SARS-CoV-2 spike protein derived from the original Wuhan strain. TCRbeta CDR3 regions were sequenced with the immunoSEQ Assay. After extraction, genomic DNA underwent amplification by bias-controlled multiplex PCR, followed by high-throughput sequencing. From the authors' description of their analysis: To quantify the absolute abundance of each unique TCRbeta CDR3 region, sequences were collapsed and filtered. T cell fraction was estimated by normalizing TCRbeta template counts to usable DNA, which was measured by amplifying reference genes present in all nucleated cells. Repertoire TCRs were annotated as SARS-CoV-2-specific by exact matching of V gene, CDR3 amino acid sequence and J gene to a known reactive TCR set. The reference SARS-CoV-2 TCR set was derived from MIRA and filtered for enrichment in COVID-19-positive ImmuneCODE repertoires, a step that removed public or cross-reactive TCRs. Drawing on the MIRA antigens, annotated TCRs were analysed further at the level of specific ORF or position within ORF. Breadth was defined as annotated unique rearrangements over total unique productive rearrangements; depth was the summed frequency of those rearrangements. TCR breadth was compared between groups using two-sided Wilcoxon rank-sum tests. The table comes from immuneACCESS by way of TCRdb, which keeps in-frame sequences with V and J called. Part of the clones is missing from these tables; in studies checked, under half for an unresolved V gene and the rest for unknown reasons. V, J and clone size are those of that table, while D and trimming were read from the DNA. This sample holds about 260,000 clones; 87% were observed only once. Under 3% of the sample rests with the top ten.

The investigation overall reported the following: The study was not powered to compare responses between vaccine doses or regimens. The authors noted that total T cell responses may have been underestimated by the TCR breadth and depth analyses. After vaccination, spike-specific CD8+ and CD4+ T cell responses were reported to show substantial breadth. Spike-specific TCR breadth was higher in Ad26.COV2.S recipients than in placebo recipients (P = 0.0014). Vaccine and placebo recipients had similar non-spike TCR breadth, a finding consistent with the vaccine containing only spike.

Regarding this clone: The clone's antigen remains unknown. No base-level quality is on record; no much larger clone is a single base apart. Other DNA sequences of this sample code for an identical CDR3.

This sample comprised peripheral blood, obtained in a trial of Ad26.COV2.S vaccine versus placebo. The clonotype originates from a person between 18 and 65 years old who received the Ad26.COV2.S COVID-19 vaccine or a placebo.

The CDR3 corresponds to CASSFRGGTDTQYF. The sequenced DNA is TGTGCCAGCAGCTTCAGGGGTGGTACAGATACGCAGTATTTT. Here the chain combines TRBV7-9 and TRBJ2-3; the D gene is perhaps TRBD1, from 6 matching bases. CDR1 SEHNR and CDR2 FQNEAQ were looked up in the germline V gene (reference sequence). V sheds 3 bases and J sheds 3 bases, leaving 10 bases between their ends. The CDR3, from cysteine to phenylalanine, totals 14 residues. The DNA shown is the 42-base CDR3, in frame from base 1.